This T cell receptor (beta chain) emerged from a study of cytomegalovirus exposure and HLA in healthy donors (dated by TCRdb to about 2017). Background on the whole study: In an earlier analysis of 550 to 750 of the donors, roughly 300 Gb of sequence data and just under 120 million unique TCR beta sequences from about 190 million T cells were reported. An early release covering some 640 HLA-typed donors comprised 300 to 350 gigabases of sequencing data and around 80 million unique TCR sequences. The genetic ancestry cluster associated with self-reported Caucasian donors included 80% to 90% of the approximately 410 genotyped donors. The study aimed to test whether signatures of past pathogen exposure could be identified by cataloging public T cell receptors. Using immunosequencing, the study profiled T cell repertoires from approximately 700 subjects and related those repertoires to cytomegalovirus serostatus. Besides the first cohort of approximately 670 subjects, a separate validation cohort made up of 95 to 150 different subjects was used. The study combined high-throughput TCR immunosequencing, statistical association of individual TCRs with disease status, and machine learning to predict cytomegalovirus infection status. A later analysis re-examined previously published TCR beta repertoires from around 670 donors and added high-resolution HLA genotyping to investigate patterns of TCR occurrence. Rather than drawing on any new phenotypic data, the later analysis identified candidate immune exposures from TCR beta sequences and the way those sequences occurred across donors. An earlier analysis of 587 of the donors applied high-throughput TCR beta sequencing to assess whether each TCR beta V gene segment acted as functional or pseudogenic. Alongside the repertoire data, information on donor age, sex, ethnicity and CMV serostatus was compiled. A later genetic analysis used genome-wide SNP genotypes for about 65% of the 666 donors, treating that subset as a discovery cohort. All discovery cohort repertoires had been generated using a single sequencing platform. Class I and class II HLA loci were covered by the typing at four-digit resolution. Typing coverage differed by locus: A, B, C, DRB1 and DQB1 were typed in roughly 629-630 donors, DQA1 in approximately 520, DPA1 in approximately 610, and DPB1 in approximately 450. Because of strong linkage in the cohort, roughly five DR-DQ haplotypes were treated as single units for association and clustering. Among around 400 genotyped donors of the cohort, an average of approximately 240,000 unique TCR beta nucleotide sequences were sequenced per donor, about a sixth of them non-productive. Paper-wide results and their limitations: Strong co-occurrence of HLA alleles, especially DR and DQ, made assigning TCR associations to individual alleles difficult. An earlier analysis of around 600 of the donors showed that most TCR beta V segments appeared in productive rearrangements either about 90% or about 30% of the time, which broadly matched IMGT annotations. This cohort had only TCR beta chains sequenced, and the lack of alpha or paired-chain data limited which features could be detected. Because the 87-base-pair reads could not distinguish some IMGT-functional V segments, including TRBV6-2 and TRBV6-3, those segments were excluded. Because HLA typing was unavailable for some donors at each locus, only the typed subset was used in association tests. A later analysis associated 16,951 TCR beta sequences with specific HLA alleles at a false discovery rate of 0.05. Cytomegalovirus status was reported to be diagnosed by the classifier with high specificity and sensitivity in both the original and validation cohorts. The study listed over 150 TCR beta chains as associated with cytomegalovirus. A further reported finding was that TCR beta sequences accurately predicted the HLA-A and HLA-B alleles for most subjects in the first cohort. According to a later analysis, most CMV-associated TCR beta chains appeared to be HLA-restricted, and the HLA associations seemed to be driven largely by CMV exposure. An association between a missense DCLRE1C variant and V-gene and J-gene trimming of TCR beta chains was found in a later genetic analysis and replicated in an independent cohort. In vitro tests confirmed that three of the cytomegalovirus-associated TCR beta chains recognize cytomegalovirus antigens. Linkage disequilibrium might explain the correlated functional status among segregating V segments, but an unknown experimental factor could not be ruled out. The authors suggested that the approach could potentially be extended to other disease states and immunological phenotypes. Most TCR sequences were seen in very few donors, while some public TCRs were found in many individuals. Immune exposure information for the cohort was limited to CMV serostatus. Because counts were too low, about 15 rarely observed V segments, including chromosome 9 orphons, were left out of the earlier analysis of 500 to 750 of the donors. A later analysis found that TCR association rates varied across HLA loci, with DRB1 alleles showing the most associated TCRs and HLA-C alleles the fewest. Compared with the roughly 700-donor mean, donors in an Asian-associated ancestry cluster had fewer N-insertions in productive TCRs, according to a later genetic analysis. A cluster of highly shared sequence variants was judged likely to represent a technical artifact of the sequencing pipeline. The presence/absence analyses assumed that sequencing depth was roughly uniform across donors, and that assumption may not be true. In a later analysis, HLA-associated TCR beta chains were found to be more clonally expanded and to have lower generation probabilities than equally common non-associated chains. In a later analysis, several top co-occurrence clusters were reported to appear linked to parvovirus B19, influenza, CMV and Epstein-Barr virus.

A note on this clone: This clone's antigen is unknown. Within one base of it there is no much larger clone, and no base qualities were kept.

Libraries were made using the immunoSEQ multiplex PCR assay. A mixture of 60 forward primers for TCR Vbeta segments and 13 reverse primers for TCR Jbeta segments was used in the multiplex PCR. Amplification of the CDR3 region of rearranged TCR beta genes was performed with a multiplex PCR assay on genomic DNA. On the Illumina HiSeq System, the amplified TCR beta libraries were sequenced as 87-base-pair reads. The authors' pipeline ran thus. Across the 600 to 700 repertoires, a later analysis counted some 81 million unique TCR beta chains, some 11 million of which were shared by at least two donors. To remove PCR and sequencing errors, raw reads were error-corrected and collapsed into unique sequences using a nearest-neighbor algorithm that merged closely related sequences. To assign V, D and J gene segments, CDR3 sequences were aligned to IMGT reference sequences. For a sequence to be retained, a match of at least six nucleotides was required to both a V gene segment and a J gene segment. A rearrangement was called productive if the CDR3 had no stop codons and remained in frame with V and J, and every other rearrangement was called non-productive. CDR3 was defined by IMGT convention, running from the second conserved V-encoded cysteine to the conserved J-encoded phenylalanine. The earlier analysis of roughly 590 of the donors excluded sequences that lacked an unambiguous match to a single V gene segment. In an earlier analysis of several hundred of the donors, V segments were called functional above 56.7% productive rearrangements and were called segregating when the between-donor standard deviation exceeded 5%. To diagnose cytomegalovirus status from the catalog of TCR beta chain sequences, a statistical classification framework was built. V and J gene assignment, in a later analysis, came from comparing TCR nucleotide sequences with IMGT/GENE-DB human TR gene sequences. A later analysis assigned CDR3 sequences and most-parsimonious VDJ recombination scenarios with the TCRdist pipeline. In a later analysis, every TCR beta chain was defined by the combination of its CDR3 amino acid sequence and its V-gene family, and reads without a unique V-gene family were dropped. In a later analysis, nearly 600 highly shared, low-generation-probability nucleotide sequences were removed to address suspected cross-contamination and a sequencing artifact. A later analysis calculated a clonal expansion index for each public chain from normalized within-repertoire ranks of inferred template counts. A later analysis computed generation probabilities with a VDJ recombination model fitted to out-of-frame rearrangements, and checked the results against IGoR. A later analysis scored TCR-TCR, TCR-HLA and TCR-CMV co-occurrence with hypergeometric tests, applying a repertoire-size bias correction to TCR pairs. False discovery rates were estimated in a later analysis by permuting HLA or CMV assignments 20 times. A later analysis grouped co-occurring TCRs with DBSCAN, adding TCRdist sequence similarity when clustering within HLA-allele-positive subsets. Co-occurrence clustering excluded repertoires with fewer than 30,000 or more than 120,000 public chains, plus five with anomalous nucleotide sharing. Sourced from immuneACCESS, this table was stored by TCRdb with only in-frame sequences that have V and J called. A share of the clones is absent; for the studies checked, an unresolved V gene accounts for under half, and the remainder has no known explanation. D and trimming come from the DNA, and the V and J calls and clone size come from that table. This sample is represented by about 140,000 clones; about 78% of them were singletons. The top ten clones comprise less than 3% of the sample.

The cohort comprised around 700 healthy bone marrow donors. All cohort members were sampled while nominally healthy, although unrecorded immune exposures were likely present. The donor was CMV seronegative and was included in the group of about 350 seronegative cohort members. A peripheral blood sample was collected from each donor, and TCR beta sequencing was performed on peripheral blood mononuclear cells. The Qiagen DNeasy Blood Extraction Kit was used to extract genomic DNA from the blood cell samples. The germline V gene provides CDR1 MNHNS and CDR2 SASEGT. The CDR3 covers 11 residues, taking in both the cysteine and the phenylalanine. Only the CDR3 portion is preserved as DNA: 33 bases, with reading frame beginning at the first base. The junction shows trimming of 8 bases on V and 15 bases on J, and the gene matches do not reach 9 bases of it.

The sequence came from a male donor in good health and CMV-seronegative. Material for sequencing was PBMCs. This sequence uses TRBV6-1 and TRBJ2-1; 8 central bases correspond to TRBD1. The sequenced DNA is TGTGCCAGCGCCGAAACAGGGGGAGCGTTCTTC. This codes for CASAETGGAFF.